Shown below are 24 T cell receptor beta chains from a single sample sequenced in a study of cytomegalovirus exposure and HLA in healthy donors. In the PCR, 60 Vbeta and 13 Jbeta primers were used. Here immunoSEQ multiplex PCR was the method, and the copy in TCRdb shows in-frame clones only, minus some. The sample shows around 100,000 clones, around 70% of them seen only once. The sequencing sample was made of PBMCs. All receptors derive from a young man in good health and CMV-seropositive.

In its sample, this clone was seen once. The chain combines TRBV7-6 with TRBJ2-5; 7 bases fit TRBD1. Per germline, CDR1 SGHVS and CDR2 FNYEAQ. This CDR3 region has 13 residues. V lost 8 bases and J lost 1; bases outside the gene matches: 4. CDR3 protein: CASGGQIQETQYF. For the CDR3, the DNA is TGTGCCAGCGGGGGACAGATCCAAGAGACCCAGTACTTC.

The V call is TRBV10-2, the J call TRBJ2-2, with 9 positions matching TRBD2. After removal of 3 bases from V and 8 bases from J, the junction contained 10 bases not matched to a gene. The CDR3 contains 16 residues. The germline V gene encodes CDR1 WSHSY and CDR2 SAAADI. The DNA of the CDR3 is TGCGCCAGCAGTGAAAGCGGGAGGACCGGGGGAGGGGAGCTGTTTTTT. Its translation: CASSESGRTGGGELFF.

This clone was seen only a few times. The chain employs TRBV10-1 and TRBJ1-2; D remains ambiguous. The CDR3 runs 14 residues. The germline gives CDR1 WNHNN, CDR2 SYGVQD (reference sequence). Trimming removed 8 bases from V and 0 bases from J, with 13 bases in between. DNA of the CDR3: TGCGCCAGCCAGTTACGGGGTACTAACTATGGCTACACCTTC. Translated, it gives CASQLRGTNYGYTF.

The chain employs TRBV19 and TRBJ2-5, with D possibly TRBD2 on 7 matching bases. Per germline, CDR1 LNHDA and CDR2 SQIVND (reference sequence). The CDR3 has 16 residues. Between the trimmed V and J ends, which lost 3 bases and 5 bases, there was a span of 19 bases. The CDR3 spells CASSILRGGGTETQYF. In DNA form, the CDR3 reads TGTGCCAGTAGTATCTTACGGGGAGGGGGGACGGAGACCCAGTACTTC.

This clone was recorded a few times. This chain connects TRBV4-1 to TRBJ1-1; D possibly corresponds to TRBD1 (5 bases). CDR3 size: 15 residues. The germline CDR1 and CDR2 sequences are MGHRA and YSYEKL. The V end was cut by 3 bases, the J end by 8 bases, with 19 bases between. CDR3 loop: CASSQGLRQKAEAFF. DNA for the CDR3: TGCGCCAGCAGCCAGGGACTTAGACAGAAAGCAGAAGCTTTCTTT.

The table lists this clone with a count of one. V gene TRBV5-1 combines with J gene TRBJ2-5; 12 positions match TRBD2. Looked up from germline, CDR1 is SGHRS and CDR2 is YFSETQ. V shed 5 bases, J shed 6 bases, and the junction held 20 bases outside the gene matches. CDR3 length: 19 amino acids. CDR3 DNA: TGCGCCAGCAGTTTCCGACTAGCGGGAGAGGGGGGCGCAAGGAAGACCCAGTACTTC. Amino acids: CASSFRLAGEGGARKTQYF.

About this clone itself: The identical CDR3 is also encoded by other nucleotide sequences in the sample. This chain connects TRBV6-6 to TRBJ1-5; no reliable D call. The V and J ends lost 0 bases and 5 bases respectively, with 5 bases between them. This CDR3 is 13 amino acids long. Germline V gives CDR1 MNHNY, CDR2 SVGAGI (reference sequence). CDR3 in amino acids: CASSYSRDQPQHF. The CDR3 region has the DNA TGTGCCAGCAGTTACTCGCGGGATCAGCCCCAGCATTTT.

For this clone: Distinct nucleotide sequences in the sample also encode this CDR3. V is TRBV18 and J is TRBJ1-2; no reliable D call. V gave up 3 bases and J gave up 8 bases, with 13 bases separating them. The germline V gene has CDR1 KGHSH and CDR2 LQKENI. The CDR3 runs to 13 residues. This CDR3 is CASSPGTGNGYTF. The DNA of the CDR3 is TGTGCCAGCTCACCTGGTACCGGGAACGGCTACACCTTC. Together with reference TRBV18 and TRBJ1-2, the CDR3 gives the full variable domain: NAGVMQNPRHLVRRRGQEARLRCSPMKGHSHVYWYRQLPEEGLKFMVYLQKENIIDESGMPKERFSAEFPKEGPSILRIQQVVRGDSAAYFCASSPGTGNGYTFGSGTRLTVV.

This chain links TRBV5-1 with TRBJ2-1; 14 bases agree with TRBD2. Germline loops: CDR1 SGHRS, CDR2 YFSETQ. With V trimmed by 4 bases and J by 2 bases, 5 bases remained unmatched. This CDR3 comprises 17 residues. CDR3 sequence (DNA): TGCGCCAGCAGCGGTTCGGGACTAGCGGGGGCCTACAATGAGCAGTTCTTC. It is translated as CASSGSGLAGAYNEQFF.

The V and J genes are TRBV11-2 and TRBJ1-1; D is unclear. The CDR3 is 14 residues long. The germline gives CDR1 SGHAT, CDR2 FQNNGV. V was cut by 4 bases and J by 2 bases, with 11 bases left in between. CDR3 DNA sequence: TGTGCCAGCAGCTACCCACAGAAAAACACTGAAGCTTTCTTT. Translating it yields CASSYPQKNTEAFF.

The CDR3: CATSDRGYYNEQFF. The CDR3 coding sequence is TGCGCCACCTCCGACAGGGGCTACTACAATGAGCAGTTCTTC. This chain links TRBV5-1 with TRBJ2-1; 8 nucleotides match TRBD1. The V gene end was trimmed by 9 bases and the J gene end by 3 bases; junction bases not matched to a gene: 8. CDR3 length: 14 amino acids. Germline loops: CDR1 SGHRS, CDR2 YFSETQ. Full variable domain (outside the CDR3, taken from reference TRBV5-1 and TRBJ2-1): KAGVTQTPRYLIKTRGQQVTLSCSPISGHRSVSWYQQTPGQGLQFLFEYFSETQRNKGNFPGRFSGRQFSNSRSEMNVSTLELGDSALYLCATSDRGYYNEQFFGPGTRLTVL.

The rearrangement joins TRBV6-5 to TRBJ1-1; D gene unclear. This CDR3 is 13 amino acids long. Looked up from germline, CDR1 is MNHEY and CDR2 is SVGAGI. Trimming removed 6 bases from V and 8 bases from J, with 16 bases in between. This CDR3 is CASRASWTEEAFF. CDR3 nucleotides: TGTGCCAGCAGGGCAAGCTGGACTGAAGAAGCTTTCTTT.

The chain links TRBV7-9 to TRBJ2-7; TRBD1 matches 9 bases. The CDR3 is 13 amino acids. V lost 1 base, J lost 6 bases, and 1 base stayed unmatched. Germline V CDR1 and CDR2: SEHNR, FQNEAQ (reference sequence). The CDR3 loop reads CASSLETGGEQYV. The CDR3 region has the DNA TGTGCCAGCAGCTTAGAGACAGGGGGCGAGCAGTACGTC.

The CDR3 sequence: CASSGTGGGTEAFF. The CDR3 bases are TGCGCCAGCAGTGGGACAGGGGGCGGCACTGAAGCTTTCTTT. The gene calls are TRBV10-1 and TRBJ1-1, with 11 bases identical to TRBD1. The CDR3 is 14 amino acids. The V gene end was trimmed by 4 bases and the J gene end by 4 bases; junction bases not matched to a gene: 2. Germline V gene sequence: CDR1 WNHNN, CDR2 SYGVQD (reference sequence).

The chain combines TRBV28 with TRBJ1-1, with D possibly TRBD1 on 5 matching bases. Germline V lookup: CDR1 MDHEN, CDR2 SYDVKM. Deletions cut 7 bases from V and 8 bases from J, with 14 bases between. There are 12 residues in the CDR3. CDR3 sequence: CASTARRGEAFF. As DNA, the CDR3 is TGTGCCAGCACCGCCAGGAGGGGAGAAGCTTTCTTT. The full variable domain, completed using reference TRBV28 and TRBJ1-1, is DVKVTQSSRYLVKRTGEKVFLECVQDMDHENMFWYRQDPGLGLRLIYFSYDVKMKEKGDIPEGYSVSREKKERFSLILESASTNQTSMYLCASTARRGEAFFGQGTRLTVV.

The chain carries TRBV7-9 and TRBJ2-5; a possible D gene is TRBD1 (7 bases). This CDR3 is built from 16 residues. Trimming left V 3 bases short and J 4 bases short, with 18 bases between. Per the germline V gene, CDR1 is SEHNR and CDR2 is FQNEAQ (reference sequence). CDR3 protein: CASSFGGLRDRETQYF. In DNA form, the CDR3 reads TGTGCCAGCAGCTTCGGGGGACTTCGGGACAGAGAGACCCAGTACTTC.

Concerning this clone itself: Other DNA sequences in this specimen translate into the identical CDR3. This sequence joins TRBV2 and TRBJ1-2; TRBD1 agrees at 7 bases. V lost 5 bases and J lost 4; bases outside the gene matches: 10. From germline, CDR1 is SNHLY and CDR2 FYNNEI. The CDR3 has 15 amino acids. In DNA form, the CDR3 reads TGTGCCAGCAGTAAAGACAGGGCACCCCTCTATGGCTACACCTTC. Its translation: CASSKDRAPLYGYTF. Together with reference TRBV2 and TRBJ1-2, the CDR3 gives the full variable domain: EPEVTQTPSHQVTQMGQEVILRCVPISNHLYFYWYRQILGQKVEFLVSFYNNEISEKSEIFDDQFSVERPDGSNFTLKIRSTKLEDSAMYFCASSKDRAPLYGYTFGSGTRLTVV.

The chain combines TRBV7-2 with TRBJ2-7; TRBD2 might be the D (6 bases). The germline V and J ends were trimmed by 5 bases and 2 bases, with 7 bases remaining between them. The CDR3 is made up of 12 amino acids. Germline V lookup: CDR1 SGHTA, CDR2 FQGNSA. In DNA form, the CDR3 reads TGTGCCAGCAGCGGCGGGGCCTACGAGCAGTACGTC. Translating gives CASSGGAYEQYV.

The J gene is TRBJ1-6, the V gene TRBV27; TRBD1 matches 11 bases. CDR3 size: 15 residues. Per the germline V gene, CDR1 is MNHEY and CDR2 is SMNVEV (reference sequence). V lost 6 bases, J lost 10 bases, and 8 bases stayed unmatched. The CDR3 nucleotides read TGTGCCAGCAGACTCGGGACAGGGGGGGACTCACCCCTCCACTTT. Translation: CASRLGTGGDSPLHF.

The J gene is TRBJ2-7, the V gene TRBV6-5, with TRBD1 identical over 9 bases. This CDR3 has 14 amino acids. Germline CDR1 is MNHEY and CDR2 is SVGAGI. The V segment lost 2 bases and the J segment 5 bases; nucleotides outside the gene matches: 4. The CDR3 nucleotides read TGTGCCAGCAGTTACACAGGACAGGGGAACGAGCAGTACTTC. Translating gives CASSYTGQGNEQYF.

V gene TRBV5-8 combines with J gene TRBJ2-5; 13 bases are shared with TRBD2. This CDR3 is 17 amino acids long. Trimming removed 3 bases from V and 5 bases from J; junction bases left unmatched: 10. Germline V lookup: CDR1 SGHTS, CDR2 YDEGEE. This CDR3 is CASSSSTSGGAKETQYF. Written as DNA, the CDR3 is TGTGCCAGCAGCTCATCAACTAGCGGGGGGGCAAAGGAGACCCAGTACTTC. Filled out from reference TRBV5-8 and TRBJ2-5, the complete variable domain reads EAGVTQSPTHLIKTRGQQATLRCSPISGHTSVYWYQQALGLGLQFLLWYDEGEERNRGNFPPRFSGRQFPNYSSELNVNALELEDSALYLCASSSSTSGGAKETQYFGPGTRLLVL.

This clone was seen once. The rearrangement joins TRBV7-6 to TRBJ1-1; 8 bases align to TRBD1. V shed 4 bases, J shed 3 bases, and the junction held 7 bases outside the gene matches. Germline V gives CDR1 SGHVS, CDR2 FNYEAQ. CDR3 size: 15 residues. This CDR3 is CASSSEQGGYTEAFF. In DNA form, the CDR3 reads TGTGCCAGCAGCTCGGAACAGGGGGGCTACACTGAAGCTTTCTTT. Variable domain in full (rest from reference TRBV7-6 and TRBJ1-1): GAGVSQSPRYKVTKRGQDVALRCDPISGHVSLYWYRQALGQGPEFLTYFNYEAQQDKSGLPNDRFSAERPEGSISTLTIQRTEQRDSAMYRCASSSEQGGYTEAFFGQGTRLTVV.

V usage is TRBV10-2 and J usage is TRBJ2-7; perhaps TRBD2 as D (5 bases). V was trimmed by 3 bases and J by 4 bases, leaving 13 bases between them. Germline assignment: CDR1 WSHSY and CDR2 SAAADI. This CDR3 spans 14 amino acids. The CDR3 sequence: CASSEGPGMYEQYV. The DNA of the CDR3 is TGCGCCAGCAGTGAAGGGCCGGGGATGTACGAGCAGTACGTC.

The gene calls are TRBV9 and TRBJ2-1; 10 bases map to TRBD2. CDR1 is SGDLS, CDR2 YYNGEE, per germline. Germline trimming cut 4 bases from V and 6 bases from J; bases unmatched to any gene: 10. The CDR3 runs 16 residues. Here the CDR3 reads CASSLGPSGSRNEQFF. DNA for the CDR3: TGTGCCAGCAGCTTAGGGCCTAGCGGGAGTCGCAATGAGCAGTTCTTC.